A single sample gave rise to the 22 T cell receptor beta chains below, sequenced in a study of T cells in Graves' hyperthyroidism and ophthalmopathy. The source material, RNA transcripts, was used to amplify TCR beta CDR3 regions. The study used the HTBI primer set for a first-round RT-PCR of the TCR CDR3. TCRdb passed the multiplex PCR reads through MiXCR, listing each CDR3 protein once. This sample carries 300,000 to 400,000 distinct CDR3 sequences, about 15% of them seen once, and the ten largest clones take about 20%. The sample taken for sequencing was blood. Receptors originate from a woman aged 25 to 45 with Graves' ophthalmopathy.

This chain links TRBV20-1 with TRBJ2-1; D possibly corresponds to TRBD1 (7 bases). The CDR3 sequence is 16 residues long. Deletions cut 6 bases from V and 4 bases from J, with 22 bases between. From germline, CDR1 is DFQATT and CDR2 SNEGSKA (reference sequence). CDR3 DNA sequence: TGCAGTGCGCTTAGGGGGGACAGAGCCCATTACAATGAGCAGTTCTTC. Protein sequence: CSALRGDRAHYNEQFF.

The chain links TRBV19 to TRBJ1-5; maybe TRBD1 (5 bases). With 3 bases removed from V and 6 bases from J, the gap between germline ends came to 18 bases. Germline loops: CDR1 LNHDA, CDR2 SQIVND (reference sequence). This CDR3 comprises 16 residues. Written as DNA, the CDR3 is TGTGCCAGTAGTATGGCTCGACAGAGGGCGGTTCAGCCCCAGCATTTT. It specifies CASSMARQRAVQPQHF.

In its sample, this clonotype was seen many times. The chain recombines TRBV14 with TRBJ2-2; 7 bases line up with TRBD2. V shed 1 base and J 2 bases; nucleotides not matched to a gene: 1. The germline V gene has CDR1 SGHDN and CDR2 FVKESK. This CDR3 has 15 amino acids. The CDR3 here is CASSQAGGNTGELFF. The CDR3 bases are TGTGCCAGCAGCCAAGCGGGGGGAAACACCGGGGAGCTGTTTTTT.

This clonotype has a count of ten or more. V usage is TRBV2 and J usage is TRBJ1-5; 11 bases match TRBD1. The length of the CDR3 is 19 residues. V lost 6 bases to trimming and J lost 4 bases; unmatched junction nucleotides: 17. CDR1 and CDR2 from the germline V gene are SNHLY and FYNNEI. In DNA, the CDR3 is TGTGCCAGCAGCCACCCTCGGGACAGGGGGGTCATCCCTAATCAGCCCCAGCATTTT. Its translation: CASSHPRDRGVIPNQPQHF.

This clonotype was picked up many times. This chain connects TRBV28 to TRBJ2-7, with D tentatively TRBD1 or TRBD2 (5 bases each). V was clipped by 8 bases and J by 2 bases, with 10 bases between them. The CDR3 extends over 12 amino acids. The germline V gene has CDR1 MDHEN and CDR2 SYDVKM. The CDR3 region has the DNA TGTGCCAGCCGGGACGGACCCTACGAGCAGTACTTC. Translating gives CASRDGPYEQYF.

This clonotype was seen at least ten times. The chain joins TRBV6-1 to TRBJ2-6, with TRBD1 identical over 7 bases. This CDR3 spans 18 amino acids. The V and J ends lost 6 bases and 0 bases, in that order; junction bases with no gene match: 11. The germline V gene has CDR1 MNHNS and CDR2 SASEGT. The CDR3: CASSPQGGLYSGANVLTF. DNA of the CDR3: TGTGCCAGCAGCCCCCAAGGGGGCCTATACTCTGGGGCCAACGTCCTGACTTTC.

This clonotype came up many times. As DNA, the CDR3 is TGCGCCAGCAGCCAAGGGACAGGGGTCCAAGAGACCCAGTACTTC. Encoded protein: CASSQGTGVQETQYF. This sequence joins TRBV4-1 and TRBJ2-5; TRBD1 agrees at 9 bases. With V trimmed by 1 base and J by 1 base, 1 base remained unmatched. The germline V gene encodes CDR1 MGHRA and CDR2 YSYEKL. The length of the CDR3 is 15 residues.

In this sample, this clonotype turned up a few times. The CDR3 DNA sequence: TGCGCCAGCAGCGGGGAGGACAGGGGCGTTAACACTGAAGCTTTCTTT. Encoded protein: CASSGEDRGVNTEAFF. The chain has TRBV5-1 and TRBJ1-1, with TRBD1 matching over 9 bases. The CDR3 is made up of 16 amino acids. The V gene end was trimmed by 4 bases and the J gene end by 2 bases; junction bases not matched to a gene: 9. Germline V gene sequence: CDR1 SGHRS, CDR2 YFSETQ.

This chain uses TRBV2 with TRBJ1-6; TRBD1 agrees at 8 bases. The CDR3 contains 14 residues. Germline assignment: CDR1 SNHLY and CDR2 FYNNEI. Trimming removed 7 bases from V and 4 bases from J; junction bases left unmatched: 3. The CDR3 nucleotides are TGTGCCAGCAAACGACAGGGGTATAATTCACCCCTCCACTTT. As protein: CASKRQGYNSPLHF.

This clonotype was observed a few times. The rearrangement uses TRBV29-1 and TRBJ1-1; D not resolved. CDR3 size: 14 residues. Trimming took 8 bases from V and 2 from J, leaving 18 bases between them. From germline, CDR1 is SQVTM and CDR2 ANQGSEA. The CDR3 protein is CSTGNGLTNTEAFF. Here the CDR3 DNA reads TGCAGCACCGGGAATGGGCTAACCAACACTGAAGCTTTCTTT.

The sample holds many counts of this clonotype. The chain combines TRBV30 with TRBJ1-6; D unresolved. The CDR3 sequence is 14 residues long. Trimming pared 0 bases from V and 4 bases from J, leaving 7 bases between. Germline V gene lookup returns CDR1 GTSNPN and CDR2 SVGIG (reference sequence). CDR3 amino acids: CAWSVRQYNSPLHF. In DNA, the CDR3 is TGTGCCTGGAGTGTACGGCAGTATAATTCACCCCTCCACTTT. Looking up the rest from reference TRBV30 and TRBJ1-6 gives the full variable domain: SQTIHQWPATLVQPVGSPLSLECTVEGTSNPNLYWYRQAAGRGLQLLFYSVGIGQISSEVPQNLSASRPQDRQFILSSKKLLLSDSGFYLCAWSVRQYNSPLHFGNGTRLTVT.

This clonotype was counted ten times or more. The chain is built from TRBV3-1 and TRBJ2-5; weak D call: TRBD2 (5 bases). Deletions cut 10 bases from V and 2 bases from J, with 20 bases between. Germline V gene lookup returns CDR1 LGHDT and CDR2 YNNKEL (reference sequence). The CDR3 extends over 15 amino acids. CDR3 bases: TGTGCCACTTCCTCAGAGGGCCCGAGGCAAGAGACCCAGTACTTC. This encodes CATSSEGPRQETQYF.

On this clonotype: A read error may explain this, as a much larger clone is one base away. The chain uses TRBV5-1 and TRBJ1-1; D perhaps matches TRBD1 (5 bases). This CDR3 has 16 residues. Germline-derived CDR1 and CDR2 are SGHRS and YFSETQ. As DNA, the CDR3 is TGCGCCAGCAGCCAGCGGCCGTTGGGGGTGAACACTGAAGCTGTCTTT. Translating gives CASSQRPLGVNTEAVF.

There are a few counts of this clonotype. The rearrangement uses TRBV27 and TRBJ1-6; D is undetermined. Trimming shortened V by 6 bases and J by 9 bases, and 24 bases separated the two germline ends. There are 17 residues in the CDR3. Per germline, CDR1 MNHEY and CDR2 SMNVEV (reference sequence). CDR3 nucleotides: TGTGCCAGCAGCTCCGACCGACTGCTCGGTATAGTTTCACCCCTCCACTTT. It yields the protein CASSSDRLLGIVSPLHF.

This clonotype was recorded at least ten times. The junction and the germline gene differ at one end; a read error may be behind it. This chain connects TRBV28 to TRBJ1-4, with D perhaps TRBD1 (6 bases). The length of the CDR3 is 14 residues. The germline gives CDR1 MDHEN, CDR2 SYDVKM. This CDR3 reads CASNLEGGREKLFF. CDR3 nucleotide sequence: TGTGCCAGCAATTTAGAGGGGGGCCGGGAAAAACTGTTTTTT.

There are many counts of this clonotype. The V and J genes are TRBV12-3 or TRBV12-4 and TRBJ1-2; possible D gene TRBD1, 6 bases. The V end lost 6 bases, the J end lost 8 bases, and 13 bases lay between the germline ends. The CDR3 has 12 residues. CDR3 coding DNA: TGTGCCAGCAGACAGGGTTTGGGAGGCTACACCTTC. It translates to CASRQGLGGYTF.

Many counts were recorded for this clonotype. This chain connects TRBV19 to TRBJ2-3; the match to TRBD1 covers 8 bases. This CDR3 has 16 residues. V shed 4 bases and J 4 bases; nucleotides not matched to a gene: 10. CDR1 LNHDA and CDR2 SQIVND come from the germline V gene (reference sequence). CDR3 loop: CASSTRTGMKADTQYF. The DNA for the CDR3 is TGTGCCAGTAGTACCCGGACAGGGATGAAGGCAGATACGCAGTATTTT.

This clonotype occurred many times. V usage is TRBV20-1 and J usage is TRBJ1-5; unclear D gene. Germline CDR1 reads DFQATT; CDR2 reads SNEGSKA (reference sequence). Trimming pared 1 base from V and 9 bases from J, leaving 10 bases between. CDR3 length equals 12 residues. For the CDR3, the DNA is TGCAGTGCTAGAGGACTCGCCCCGCCCCAGCATTTT. Protein sequence: CSARGLAPPQHF.

This clonotype was counted many times. The chain carries TRBV7-2 and TRBJ1-4; D call uncertain. The CDR3 covers 13 residues. The V end lost 5 bases, the J end lost 8 bases, and 12 bases lay between the germline ends. The germline CDR1 and CDR2 sequences are SGHTA and FQGNSA. The CDR3 region is CASSPIREEKLFF. The CDR3 DNA reads TGTGCCAGCAGCCCGATTAGGGAGGAAAAACTGTTTTTT.

This clonotype was found many times. This sequence joins TRBV20-1 and TRBJ2-3, with 9 bases lining up with TRBD2. The V gene's germline CDR1 is DFQATT and CDR2 SNEGSKA (reference sequence). This CDR3 comprises 13 residues. J lost 4 bases, V lost 4 bases, and 3 bases had no gene match. The CDR3 sequence is CSAKKRGADTQYF. The CDR3 bases are TGCAGTGCTAAAAAGCGGGGGGCAGATACGCAGTATTTT.

This clonotype appeared a few times. The V gene is TRBV9, the J gene TRBJ1-5, with unresolved D. The CDR3 consists of 13 residues. The V end lost 3 bases, the J end lost 3 bases, and 7 bases lay between the germline ends. Germline V lookup: CDR1 SGDLS, CDR2 YYNGEE. CDR3 sequence (DNA): TGTGCCAGCAGCGCCGGGTTCAATCAGCCCCAGCATTTT. Its translation: CASSAGFNQPQHF.

This clonotype was seen a few times. The chain couples TRBV28 to TRBJ1-4; possibly TRBD1 for D (5 bases). Germline CDR1 and CDR2: MDHEN and SYDVKM. V lost 8 bases to trimming and J lost 7 bases, with 14 bases between them. CDR3 size: 13 residues. The CDR3, as DNA: TGTGCCAGCCGCCCCGCGGGGGGTGAAAAACTGTTTTTT. This translates into CASRPAGGEKLFF.